Listed below are T cell receptor beta chains from one sample, sequenced in a study of T cells in Graves' hyperthyroidism and ophthalmopathy. TCRdb passed the multiplex PCR reads through MiXCR, listing each CDR3 protein once. The table shows hundreds of thousands of distinct CDR3 sequences, with about a sixth occurring only once. The sample taken for sequencing was blood. Receptors originate from a woman aged 18-30 years with Graves' ophthalmopathy. Each CDR3 is given with its conserved first and last residue. Fields, in order: clone size, D gene, J gene, V gene, CDR3 DNA, CDR3 protein. A D gene is named only where the DNA matches it firmly. Each size is once, few, many or a size class.

abundance: many; d_gene: TRBD1; j_gene: TRBJ1-6; v_gene: TRBV30; CDR3nt: TGTGCCTGGAACCTCGGCCCAGGGGGCAATTCACCCCTCCACTTT; CDR3aa: CAWNLGPGGNSPLHF
abundance: many; d_gene: NA; j_gene: TRBJ1-3; v_gene: TRBV10-3; CDR3nt: TGTGCCATCGCAGGGTCGCCCGTGGAAAACACCATATATTTT; CDR3aa: CAIAGSPVENTIYF
abundance: many; d_gene: NA; j_gene: TRBJ1-1; v_gene: TRBV4-1; CDR3nt: TGCGCGACGAAACCGTCGGGCGCCACTGAAGCTTTCTTT; CDR3aa: CATKPSGATEAFF
abundance: many; d_gene: NA; j_gene: TRBJ2-5; v_gene: TRBV27; CDR3nt: TGTGCCAGCAGTGACACACAAGAGACCCAGTACTTC; CDR3aa: CASSDTQETQYF
abundance: many; d_gene: NA; j_gene: TRBJ2-7; v_gene: TRBV9; CDR3nt: TGTGCCAGCAGCACCGGGGGCTACGAGCAGTACTTC; CDR3aa: CASSTGGYEQYF
abundance: many; d_gene: NA; j_gene: TRBJ2-7; v_gene: TRBV20-1; CDR3nt: TGCAGTGCTAGAGATCATATTCTGGTCAGGGTCCACGAGCAGTACTTC; CDR3aa: CSARDHILVRVHEQYF
abundance: many; d_gene: NA; j_gene: TRBJ1-1; v_gene: TRBV6-1; CDR3nt: TGTGCCAGCAGCAGGAGTGCGGTTGGGACTGAAGCTTTCTTT; CDR3aa: CASSRSAVGTEAFF
abundance: many; d_gene: NA; j_gene: TRBJ1-1; v_gene: TRBV18; CDR3nt: TGTGCCAGCTCACAATCCAGGGAGGGCGAAGCTTTCTTT; CDR3aa: CASSQSREGEAFF
abundance: many; d_gene: NA; j_gene: TRBJ2-7; v_gene: TRBV11-2; CDR3nt: TGTGCCAGCAGCTTAGAAGTTCGGGGCCCCTACGAGCAGTACTTC; CDR3aa: CASSLEVRGPYEQYF
abundance: many; d_gene: NA; j_gene: TRBJ1-2; v_gene: TRBV27; CDR3nt: TGTGCCAGCAGTTTATCGCCACGTTATGGCTACACCTTC; CDR3aa: CASSLSPRYGYTF
abundance: many; d_gene: NA; j_gene: TRBJ2-5; v_gene: TRBV6-2/TRBV6-3; CDR3nt: TGTGCCAGCAGTTACCGACTAGACCGCGGGACCCAGTACTTC; CDR3aa: CASSYRLDRGTQYF
abundance: many; d_gene: NA; j_gene: TRBJ1-1; v_gene: TRBV20-1; CDR3nt: TGCAGTGCTAGAGATCGGGGGGGTGACACTGAAGCTTTCTTT; CDR3aa: CSARDRGGDTEAFF
abundance: many; d_gene: TRBD2; j_gene: TRBJ2-7; v_gene: TRBV7-2; CDR3nt: TGTGCCAGCAGCCCACGCGTCCTAGCGGGACCCTACGAGCAGTACTTC; CDR3aa: CASSPRVLAGPYEQYF
abundance: many; d_gene: NA; j_gene: TRBJ2-1; v_gene: TRBV4-1; CDR3nt: TGCGCCAGCAGCCAAGATAAGGGGCTAGCGAGCAATGAGCAGTTCTTC; CDR3aa: CASSQDKGLASNEQFF
abundance: once; d_gene: TRBD2; j_gene: TRBJ2-1; v_gene: TRBV28; CDR3nt: TGTGCCAGCAGCCAAACCGGGACTAGCGGGAGAGGATTGCCCAATGAGCAGTTCTTC; CDR3aa: CASSQTGTSGRGLPNEQFF
abundance: many; d_gene: TRBD2; j_gene: TRBJ2-5; v_gene: TRBV2; CDR3nt: TGTGCCAGCAGTTATCCGAGCGGGGGCCATAAAGAGACCCAGTACTTC; CDR3aa: CASSYPSGGHKETQYF